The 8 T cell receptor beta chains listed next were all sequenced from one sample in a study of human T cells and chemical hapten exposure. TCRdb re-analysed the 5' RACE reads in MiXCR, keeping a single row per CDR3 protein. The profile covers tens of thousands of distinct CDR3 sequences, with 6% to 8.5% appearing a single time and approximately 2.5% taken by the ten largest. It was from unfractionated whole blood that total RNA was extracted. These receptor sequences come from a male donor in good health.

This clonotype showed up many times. CDR3 nucleotides: TGTGCCAGCAGCCACCCCTCTCGGAGGGGGGACTACGAGCAGTACTTC. It encodes CASSHPSRRGDYEQYF. The J gene is TRBJ2-7, the V gene TRBV3-1; D possibly matches TRBD1 or TRBD2 (6 bases each). The CDR3 runs to 16 residues. Germline V gives CDR1 LGHDT, CDR2 YNNKEL (reference sequence). The V and J ends lost 3 bases and 3 bases respectively, with 18 bases between them.

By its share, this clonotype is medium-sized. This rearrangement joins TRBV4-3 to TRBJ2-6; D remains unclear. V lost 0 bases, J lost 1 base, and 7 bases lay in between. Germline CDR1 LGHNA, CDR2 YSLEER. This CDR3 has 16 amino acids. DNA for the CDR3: TGCGCCAGCAGCCAAGATGTTGGTTCTGGGGCCAACGTCCTGACTTTC. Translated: CASSQDVGSGANVLTF.

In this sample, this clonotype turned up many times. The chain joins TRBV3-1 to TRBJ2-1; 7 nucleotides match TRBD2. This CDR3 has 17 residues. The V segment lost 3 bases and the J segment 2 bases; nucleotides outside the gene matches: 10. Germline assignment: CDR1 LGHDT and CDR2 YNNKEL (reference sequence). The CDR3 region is CASSHEGGGLPYNEQFF. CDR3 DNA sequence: TGTGCCAGCAGCCACGAGGGCGGGGGATTACCCTACAATGAGCAGTTCTTC.

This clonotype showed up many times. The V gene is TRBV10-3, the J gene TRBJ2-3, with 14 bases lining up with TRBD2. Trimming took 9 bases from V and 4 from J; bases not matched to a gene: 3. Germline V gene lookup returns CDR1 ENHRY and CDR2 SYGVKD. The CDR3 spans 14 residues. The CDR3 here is CAIRTSGGPDTQYF. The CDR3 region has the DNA TGTGCCATTCGGACTAGCGGGGGGCCAGATACGCAGTATTTT.

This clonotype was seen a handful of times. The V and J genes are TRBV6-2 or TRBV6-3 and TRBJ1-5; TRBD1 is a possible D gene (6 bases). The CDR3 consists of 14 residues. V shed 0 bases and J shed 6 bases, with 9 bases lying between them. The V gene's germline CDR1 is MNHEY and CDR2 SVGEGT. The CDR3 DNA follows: TGTGCCAGCAGTTACTCCGACAGGATTCAGCCCCAGCATTTT. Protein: CASSYSDRIQPQHF.

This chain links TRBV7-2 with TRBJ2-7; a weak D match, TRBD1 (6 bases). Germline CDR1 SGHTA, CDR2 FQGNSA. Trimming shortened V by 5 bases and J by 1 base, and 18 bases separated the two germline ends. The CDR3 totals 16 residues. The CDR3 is CASSPWVRGTSYEQYF. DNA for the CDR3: TGTGCCAGCAGCCCCTGGGTCAGGGGTACTTCCTACGAGCAGTACTTC.

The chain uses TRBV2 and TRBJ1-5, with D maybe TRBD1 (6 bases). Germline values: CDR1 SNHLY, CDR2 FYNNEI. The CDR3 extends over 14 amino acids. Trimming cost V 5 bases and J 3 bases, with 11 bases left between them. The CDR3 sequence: CASSYGTFNQPQHF. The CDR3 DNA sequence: TGTGCCAGCAGTTACGGGACATTCAATCAGCCCCAGCATTTT.

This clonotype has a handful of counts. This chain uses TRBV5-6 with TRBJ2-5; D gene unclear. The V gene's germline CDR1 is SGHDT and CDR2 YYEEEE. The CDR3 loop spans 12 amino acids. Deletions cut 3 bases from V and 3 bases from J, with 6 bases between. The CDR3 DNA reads TGTGCCAGCAGCTCCGACGAAGAGACCCAGTACTTC. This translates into CASSSDEETQYF.